The 7 T cell receptor beta chains reported below all come from one sample, sequenced in a study of blood T cell repertoires in COVID-19 (TCRdb year 2020). To prepare the library, the immunoSEQ multiplex PCR assay was applied. This is the immuneACCESS table as TCRdb keeps it, with only in-frame sequences that have V and J called. A part of the clones is gone; compared with another copy, unresolved V genes explain less than half, and the rest is unexplained. The sample has around 280,000 clones on record, roughly 90% of them singletons. The ten top clones hold around 11% of the sample. Sequenced input: peripheral blood. Receptors originate from a woman aged 25 to 39 with COVID-19, enrolled during active disease.

This clone appeared a few times. This sequence joins TRBV28 and TRBJ1-5; D ambiguous. Germline-derived CDR1 and CDR2 are MDHEN and SYDVKM. The CDR3 spans 17 residues. V was trimmed by 8 bases and J by 1 base, leaving 21 bases between them. CDR3 bases: TGTGCCAGCGCCTGGAGTCAGCGGGCGAAAAGCAATCAGCCCCAGCATTTT. As protein: CASAWSQRAKSNQPQHF.

This clone was counted a single time. The J gene is TRBJ2-7, the V gene TRBV14; 11 bases align to TRBD2. The CDR3 has 15 amino acids. The V segment lost 4 bases and the J segment 6 bases; nucleotides outside the gene matches: 8. Germline V gene lookup returns CDR1 SGHDN and CDR2 FVKESK. The CDR3 here is CASSPLAGVGGEQYF. The CDR3 nucleotides read TGTGCCAGCAGCCCACTAGCGGGAGTAGGTGGCGAGCAGTACTTC.

The chain has TRBV2 and TRBJ1-1, with TRBD1 as a possible D gene (5 bases). Trimming removed 7 bases from V and 1 base from J, with 10 bases in between. The CDR3 is made up of 13 amino acids. From germline, CDR1 is SNHLY and CDR2 FYNNEI. CDR3 coding DNA: TGTGCCAGCACCCTCGACAGGAACACTGAAGCTTTCTTT. As protein: CASTLDRNTEAFF.

This clone was recorded a few times. The chain uses TRBV2 and TRBJ1-2; 7 bases fit TRBD1. The CDR3 consists of 16 residues. Germline V gene data show CDR1 as SNHLY and CDR2 as FYNNEI. V lost 7 bases, J lost 3 bases, and 14 bases stayed unmatched. The CDR3 coding sequence is TGTGCCAGCACCGACAGGGAACGCCCCGTGGACTATGGCTACACCTTC. Its protein is CASTDRERPVDYGYTF.

The chain couples TRBV3-1 (or the pseudogene TRBV3-2) to TRBJ2-1; 8 bases fit TRBD1. This CDR3 is 13 amino acids long. Germline values: CDR1 LGHDT, CDR2 YNNKEL (reference sequence). Trimming took 3 bases from V and 7 from J; bases not matched to a gene: 2. In nucleotides, the CDR3 is TGTGCCAGCAGCCAGACAGGGGCAAATGAGCAGTTCTTC. It specifies CASSQTGANEQFF.

The CDR3 region has the DNA TGCGCCAGCAGCCCCCACCGGACAGCAACTAATGAAAAACTGTTTTTT. Translated: CASSPHRTATNEKLFF. The chain combines TRBV4-1 with TRBJ1-4, with a tentative D call TRBD1 (6 bases). V lost 4 bases, J lost 0 bases, and 12 bases lay in between. The germline V gene encodes CDR1 MGHRA and CDR2 YSYEKL. The CDR3 has 16 residues.

The chain links TRBV7-2 to TRBJ2-7; the D is unclear. Trimming stripped 1 base from V and 6 bases from J, with 10 bases between. This CDR3 is 13 amino acids long. Germline V lookup: CDR1 SGHTA, CDR2 FQGNSA. CDR3: CASSLGPNGEQYF. CDR3 in DNA: TGTGCCAGCAGCTTAGGTCCGAACGGCGAGCAGTACTTC.